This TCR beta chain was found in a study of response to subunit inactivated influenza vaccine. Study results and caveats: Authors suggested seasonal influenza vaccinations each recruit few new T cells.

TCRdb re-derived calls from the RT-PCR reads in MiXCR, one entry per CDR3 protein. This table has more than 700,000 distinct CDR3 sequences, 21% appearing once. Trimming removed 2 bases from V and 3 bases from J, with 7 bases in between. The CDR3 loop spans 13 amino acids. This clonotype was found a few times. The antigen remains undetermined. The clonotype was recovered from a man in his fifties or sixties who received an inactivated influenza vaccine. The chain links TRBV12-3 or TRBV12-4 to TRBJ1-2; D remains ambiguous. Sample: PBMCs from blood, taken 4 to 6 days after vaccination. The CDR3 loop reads CASSLFVDYGYTF. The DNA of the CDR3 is TGTGCCAGCAGTTTATTCGTAGACTATGGCTACACCTTC.